These 31 T cell receptor beta chains were sequenced from one sample in a study of blood T cell repertoires in COVID-19. Generated by immunoSEQ multiplex PCR, the TCRdb table keeps only in-frame clones and is missing some. Seen here are hundreds of thousands of clones, nearly 90% observed once, and the top ten hold roughly 15%. Material for sequencing was PBMCs or T cells enriched from blood (not recorded which). Receptor source: a man aged 30-40 years who had been exposed to COVID-19.

This clone was counted between two and nine times. The chain has TRBV6-5 and TRBJ1-6; D remains ambiguous. This CDR3 contains 14 residues. The V end lost 0 bases, the J end lost 7 bases, and 7 bases lay between the germline ends. Germline-derived CDR1 and CDR2 are MNHEY and SVGAGI. The CDR3 nucleotides are TGTGCCAGCAGTTACTCCCGGGGAAATTCACCCCTCCACTTT. This codes for CASSYSRGNSPLHF.

This chain links TRBV6-5 with TRBJ1-1, with D possibly TRBD1 on 5 matching bases. Germline V gene sequence: CDR1 MNHEY, CDR2 SVGAGI. Trimming pared 5 bases from V and 2 bases from J, leaving 12 bases between. The CDR3 length is 14 residues. The CDR3 here is CASSRPQGNTEAFF. The CDR3 DNA is TGTGCCAGCAGTAGACCTCAGGGAAACACTGAAGCTTTCTTT.

The V call is TRBV19, the J call TRBJ2-3, with 10 bases identical to TRBD1. Germline assignment: CDR1 LNHDA and CDR2 SQIVND (reference sequence). With 9 bases clipped from V and 3 bases from J, the junction kept 9 bases outside the gene matches. The CDR3 totals 15 residues. CDR3: CASRTGGYRTDTQYF. The CDR3 region has the DNA TGTGCCAGCAGGACAGGGGGTTACCGAACAGATACGCAGTATTTT.

V usage is TRBV25-1 and J usage is TRBJ2-5; D gene unclear. V gave up 8 bases and J gave up 5 bases, with 27 bases separating them. CDR1 and CDR2 from the germline V gene are MGHDK and SYGVNS. This CDR3 spans 17 amino acids. CDR3 protein: CASYFTLISARLETQYF. The DNA of the CDR3 is TGTGCCAGCTACTTTACCCTCATCAGCGCGCGGCTCGAGACCCAGTACTTC. The variable domain in full, completed from reference TRBV25-1 and TRBJ2-5, reads EADIYQTPRYLVIGTGKKITLECSQTMGHDKMYWYQQDPGMELHLIHYSYGVNSTEKGDLSSESTVSRIRTEHFPLTLESARPSHTSQYLCASYFTLISARLETQYFGPGTRLLVL.

V gene TRBV11-2 combines with J gene TRBJ1-1; D is unresolved. The CDR3 is 17 residues long. CDR1 and CDR2 from the germline V gene are SGHAT and FQNNGV. The V and J ends lost 2 bases and 1 base respectively, with 17 bases between them. CDR3 protein: CASSLLRATKKNTEAFF. CDR3 in DNA: TGTGCCAGCAGCTTATTGAGGGCCACGAAGAAGAACACTGAAGCTTTCTTT.

The J gene is TRBJ1-1, the V gene TRBV7-9, with D unclear. The CDR3 consists of 13 residues. Trimming removed 1 base from V and 4 bases from J, with 7 bases in between. Germline V gene lookup returns CDR1 SEHNR and CDR2 FQNEAQ (reference sequence). The chain's CDR3 is CASSLVLATEAFF. The CDR3 DNA reads TGTGCCAGCAGCTTAGTTCTAGCCACTGAAGCTTTCTTT.

The rearrangement links TRBV29-1 to TRBJ2-5, with unresolved D. The ends were cut back, 3 bases at V and 1 base at J, with 9 bases in the middle. Looked up from germline, CDR1 is SQVTM and CDR2 is ANQGSEA. The CDR3 is made up of 13 amino acids. The CDR3: CSVEGRLQETQYF. The CDR3 DNA reads as TGCAGCGTTGAGGGCCGCCTCCAAGAGACCCAGTACTTC.

V gene TRBV7-9 combines with J gene TRBJ1-2; the D gene is possibly TRBD1 (5 bases). This CDR3 is built from 15 residues. From germline, CDR1 is SEHNR and CDR2 FQNEAQ (reference sequence). With 5 bases removed from V and 4 bases from J, the gap between germline ends came to 17 bases. CDR3 loop: CASSPLQGRAYGYTF. The CDR3 nucleotides are TGTGCCAGCAGCCCCCTCCAGGGAAGAGCCTATGGCTACACCTTC.

The chain has TRBV7-2 and TRBJ2-7; 12 bases agree with TRBD2. The CDR3 length is 18 residues. Germline V gene data show CDR1 as SGHTA and CDR2 as FQGNSA. Losses at the gene ends were 0 bases for V and 3 bases for J; bases not matched to a gene: 9. The CDR3 spells CASSLASLAGGLNYEQYF. DNA of the CDR3: TGTGCCAGCAGCTTAGCGTCGCTAGCGGGGGGGCTTAACTACGAGCAGTACTTC. Variable domain in full (rest from reference TRBV7-2 and TRBJ2-7): GAGVSQSPSNKVTEKGKDVELRCDPISGHTALYWYRQSLGQGLEFLIYFQGNSAPDKSGLPSDRFSAERTGGSVSTLTIQRTQQEDSAVYLCASSLASLAGGLNYEQYFGPGTRLTVT.

This chain uses TRBV6-5 with TRBJ1-2; perhaps TRBD1 as D (6 bases). CDR1 is MNHEY and CDR2 is SVGAGI in the germline V gene. The CDR3 has 14 residues. Trimming pared 5 bases from V and 5 bases from J, leaving 15 bases between. CDR3: CASSRQGQEYGYTF. As DNA, the CDR3 is TGTGCCAGCAGTCGGCAGGGGCAGGAATATGGCTACACCTTC.

The rearrangement joins TRBV7-3 to TRBJ2-1, with 9 bases identical to TRBD2. The trim removed 2 bases at V and 8 bases at J, leaving 7 bases unmatched. This CDR3 contains 15 residues. Germline-derived CDR1 and CDR2 are SGHTA and FQGTGA. CDR3 protein: CASSLAAGGRYEQFF. In DNA form, the CDR3 reads TGTGCCAGCAGCTTAGCAGCGGGGGGCAGGTATGAGCAGTTCTTC.

CDR3 amino acids: CASRGTGGGEQYF. Here the CDR3 DNA reads TGTGCCAGCAGGGGGACAGGGGGCGGGGAGCAGTACTTC. V usage is TRBV27 and J usage is TRBJ2-7, with 12 bases aligning to TRBD1. Germline assignment: CDR1 MNHEY and CDR2 SMNVEV (reference sequence). J lost 7 bases, V lost 6 bases, and 4 bases had no gene match. The CDR3 length is 13 residues.

In this sample, this clone turned up a few times. The J gene is TRBJ1-5, the V gene TRBV11-2; D call uncertain. The CDR3 has 15 amino acids. Trimming pared 0 bases from V and 6 bases from J, leaving 12 bases between. Germline CDR1 reads SGHAT; CDR2 reads FQNNGV. CDR3: CASSLDRSTGQPQHF. The CDR3 DNA reads TGTGCCAGCAGCTTAGATCGAAGTACGGGTCAGCCCCAGCATTTT.

The chain recombines TRBV6-5 with TRBJ1-2; TRBD1 matches at 7 bases. The germline V gene has CDR1 MNHEY and CDR2 SVGAGI. Unmatched junction bases numbered 7, after V lost 5 bases and J lost 4 bases. The CDR3 runs to 14 residues. Written as DNA, the CDR3 is TGTGCCAGCAGTCTAGGACAGGCACCCTATGGCTACACCTTC. It is translated as CASSLGQAPYGYTF.

This clone was seen a few times. The chain carries TRBV7-9 and TRBJ1-2; no clear D gene. With 1 base removed from V and 4 bases from J, the gap between germline ends came to 10 bases. Germline CDR1 is SEHNR and CDR2 is FQNEAQ (reference sequence). There are 14 residues in the CDR3. CDR3 loop: CASSLVDNAYGYTF. Here the CDR3 DNA reads TGTGCCAGCAGCTTAGTCGACAACGCCTATGGCTACACCTTC. Drawing the rest from reference TRBV7-9 and TRBJ1-2, the complete variable domain is DTGVSQNPRHKITKRGQNVTFRCDPISEHNRLYWYRQTLGQGPEFLTYFQNEAQLEKSRLLSDRFSAERPKGSFSTLEIQRTEQGDSAMYLCASSLVDNAYGYTFGSGTRLTVV.

V and J are TRBV5-1 and TRBJ1-4, with TRBD1 identical over 12 bases. V lost 4 bases and J lost 10; bases outside the gene matches: 8. Germline values: CDR1 SGHRS, CDR2 YFSETQ. The length of the CDR3 is 15 residues. CDR3 DNA: TGCGCCAGCAGCGTCCGGGGACAGGGGGCAGGAAAACTGTTTTTT. The encoded protein is CASSVRGQGAGKLFF.

CDR3 in amino acids: CASSQVESPNTEAFF. CDR3 in DNA: TGTGCCAGCAGCCAAGTCGAAAGCCCCAACACTGAAGCTTTCTTT. The V gene is TRBV3-1 (or the pseudogene TRBV3-2), the J gene TRBJ1-1, with no clear D. This CDR3 contains 15 residues. Trimming removed 1 base at V and 2 bases at J, with 11 bases between. Germline V gene data show CDR1 as LGHDT and CDR2 as YNNKEL (reference sequence).

This clone came up a few times. The V gene is TRBV5-5, the J gene TRBJ2-2, with 13 bases lining up with TRBD2. The J segment lost 10 bases and the V segment lost 2 bases, leaving 8 bases of the junction unmatched. The CDR3 has 16 residues. Germline values: CDR1 SGHKS, CDR2 YYEKEE (reference sequence). The chain's CDR3 is CASSFELAGGPVELFF. The CDR3 DNA follows: TGTGCCAGCAGCTTTGAACTAGCGGGGGGGCCTGTGGAGCTGTTTTTT. Together with reference TRBV5-5 and TRBJ2-2, the CDR3 gives the full variable domain: DAGVTQSPTHLIKTRGQQVTLRCSPISGHKSVSWYQQVLGQGPQFIFQYYEKEERGRGNFPDRFSARQFPNYSSELNVNALLLGDSALYLCASSFELAGGPVELFFGEGSRLTVL.

This chain uses TRBV11-3 with TRBJ2-1; 8 bases align to TRBD1. The V and J ends lost 2 bases and 5 bases, in that order; junction bases with no gene match: 5. The CDR3 spans 15 residues. Germline CDR1 and CDR2: SGHNT and YENEEA. The CDR3 region has the DNA TGTGCCAGCAGCTTATATGGGACAGGAGACAATGAGCAGTTCTTC. Its protein is CASSLYGTGDNEQFF.

The chain has TRBV6-5 and TRBJ1-1; D is possibly TRBD1 (5 bases). V was pared by 0 bases and J by 4 bases, with 9 bases between. The CDR3 covers 14 residues. Germline V gives CDR1 MNHEY, CDR2 SVGAGI. The CDR3 sequence: CASSYSRGSTEAFF. DNA for the CDR3: TGTGCCAGCAGTTACTCTCGGGGGAGCACTGAAGCTTTCTTT.

The gene calls are TRBV4-1 and TRBJ1-2, with no clear D. Germline values: CDR1 MGHRA, CDR2 YSYEKL. The CDR3 covers 13 residues. The V end was cut by 4 bases, the J end by 8 bases, with 14 bases between. The CDR3 protein is CASSLYMTSGYTF. The CDR3 DNA follows: TGCGCCAGCAGCCTATATATGACAAGCGGCTACACCTTC.

The chain combines TRBV7-2 with TRBJ1-1; TRBD1 matches 7 bases. The J segment lost 5 bases and the V segment lost 5 bases, leaving 8 bases of the junction unmatched. CDR1 SGHTA and CDR2 FQGNSA come from the germline V gene. The CDR3 is 14 residues long. Here the CDR3 DNA reads TGTGCCAGCAGCAGACAGGGCTGGGGGACTGAAGCTTTCTTT. Translation: CASSRQGWGTEAFF. The entire variable domain, with the rest obtained from reference TRBV7-2 and TRBJ1-1, is as follows: GAGVSQSPSNKVTEKGKDVELRCDPISGHTALYWYRQSLGQGLEFLIYFQGNSAPDKSGLPSDRFSAERTGGSVSTLTIQRTQQEDSAVYLCASSRQGWGTEAFFGQGTRLTVV.

The V and J genes are TRBV3-1 (or the pseudogene TRBV3-2) and TRBJ2-7; 15 bases are a match to TRBD2. Looked up from germline, CDR1 is LGHDT and CDR2 is YNNKEL (reference sequence). The CDR3 length is 15 residues. V trimming: 3 bases; J trimming: 3 bases; junction bases outside the gene matches: 0. The CDR3 DNA sequence: TGTGCCAGCAGCCAGGGACTAGCGGGGGGCTACGAGCAGTACTTC. This gives the protein CASSQGLAGGYEQYF.

The chain recombines TRBV7-2 with TRBJ2-1; 10 bases are shared with TRBD1. V lost 5 bases to trimming and J lost 7 bases; unmatched junction nucleotides: 5. Per germline, CDR1 SGHTA and CDR2 FQGNSA. CDR3 length: 14 residues. CDR3 DNA sequence: TGTGCCAGCAGCGACAGGGGGCGTAGTAATGAGCAGTTCTTC. Encoded protein: CASSDRGRSNEQFF.

V and J are TRBV5-1 and TRBJ2-7; maybe TRBD1 (6 bases). The CDR3 loop spans 13 amino acids. Germline-derived CDR1 and CDR2 are SGHRS and YFSETQ. V was shortened by 1 base and J by 2 bases, with 7 bases between the two germline ends. The CDR3, as DNA: TGCGCCAGCAGCTTGAGGGGGACCTACGAGCAGTACTTC. It translates to CASSLRGTYEQYF.

This sequence joins TRBV20-1 and TRBJ2-7; maybe TRBD1 (6 bases). There are 14 residues in the CDR3. The germline V gene encodes CDR1 DFQATT and CDR2 SNEGSKA (reference sequence). The V end was cut by 3 bases, the J end by 1 base, with 13 bases between. CDR3 bases: TGCAGTGCTAGTTTGAGCAGGGGTTCCTACGAGCAGTACTTC. Translating it yields CSASLSRGSYEQYF.

This rearrangement joins TRBV30 to TRBJ1-1; D is unclear. CDR3 length equals 13 residues. Germline V CDR1 and CDR2: GTSNPN, SVGIG (reference sequence). V was cut by 0 bases and J by 10 bases, with 15 bases left in between. Written as DNA, the CDR3 is TGTGCCTGGAGTGTCCCCAGAACTCGCGGAGCTTTCTTT. Protein sequence: CAWSVPRTRGAFF.

In nucleotides, the CDR3 is TGTGCCAGTAGTCTCCAGTCAACTAATGAAAAACTGTTTTTT. Protein: CASSLQSTNEKLFF. The gene calls are TRBV19 and TRBJ1-4; D is uncertain. CDR1 is LNHDA, CDR2 SQIVND, per germline (reference sequence). With 5 bases removed from V and 0 bases from J, the gap between germline ends came to 7 bases. This CDR3 is built from 14 residues.

The chain combines TRBV4-3 with TRBJ1-2, with 7 positions matching TRBD1. The junction had 12 bases not matched to a gene; V was cut back by 6 bases and J by 5 bases. This CDR3 contains 15 residues. CDR1 is LGHNA and CDR2 is YSLEER in the germline V gene. The DNA of the CDR3 is TGCGCCAGCAGAGGGTCGGACAGGAAAACGTATGGCTACACCTTC. It translates to CASRGSDRKTYGYTF.

The gene calls are TRBV10-1 and TRBJ1-3, with 8 bases matching TRBD1. Germline trimming cut 3 bases from V and 7 bases from J; bases unmatched to any gene: 5. The CDR3 runs 14 residues. Germline V CDR1 and CDR2: WNHNN, SYGVQD (reference sequence). The CDR3 DNA sequence: TGCGCCAGCAGTGAACCAGACAGGGGCAACACCATATATTTT. The encoded protein is CASSEPDRGNTIYF.

This clone was recorded only once. This chain connects TRBV21-1 to TRBJ2-5; TRBD1 was called by the table and not checked on the DNA. TRBV21-1 is recorded as a pseudogene. This CDR3 has 19 residues. CDR3 nucleotide sequence: TGTGCCAGCTCATATCACCAATCAAGCACAGACCGGGACAGGGAGACCCAGTACTTC. It is translated as CASSYHQSSTDRDRETQYF.